This section outlines one TCR beta chain sequence together with its context. Only in-frame clones appear in the TCRdb table, and some are missing; sequencing was by immunoSEQ multiplex PCR. The repertoire consists of under 95,000 clones, with approximately 90% occurring once and the leading ten covering around 0.41%. The data belong to a study of T cell changes during pregnancy in multiple sclerosis. The V segment lost 1 base and the J segment 4 bases; nucleotides outside the gene matches: 10. Per the germline V gene, CDR1 is SGHRS and CDR2 is YFSETQ. The CDR3 totals 16 residues. This TCR was sampled from a female donor with multiple sclerosis, enrolled in a pregnancy study. The sequencing used CD4+ T cells from peripheral blood mononuclear cells, collected before pregnancy. The chain employs TRBV5-1 and TRBJ2-5; 7 nucleotides line up with TRBD1. DNA of the CDR3: TGCGCCAGCAGCTTGCAAGGGGGCATCACCCCAGAGACCCAGTACTTC. Its protein is CASSLQGGITPETQYF.